This T cell receptor (beta chain) was captured in a study of shared clonotypes between healthy human individuals. Data came from immunoSEQ multiplex PCR; TCRdb stores just in-frame clones and leaves some out. This table has about 2,100,000 clones, about 92% appearing once. Positively selected for CCR7, the CD45RO-negative cells used as naive CD8 cells excluded terminally differentiated effector memory CD45RA+ cells. A remark on this clone: The target antigen is unknown.

Findings and caveats of the study: Incompleteness in sorted-subset sequencing, despite large depth, was shown by rarefaction. Represented diversity (both genetic and exposure-history) was limited by the small number of donors.

Germline V gives CDR1 KGHSH, CDR2 LQKENI. V gave up 3 bases and J gave up 5 bases; unmatched junction bases: 16. The CDR3 totals 18 residues. The sequence came from a young man in good health. Some clones in this sample may be carry-over from other donors' samples. The sample taken for sequencing was naive CD8+ T cells from PBMCs. The chain uses TRBV18 and TRBJ2-5, with 9 bases fitting TRBD1. The chain's CDR3 is CASSPGGTGIAWKETQYF. The CDR3 DNA is TGTGCCAGCTCACCTGGCGGGACAGGGATAGCTTGGAAGGAGACCCAGTACTTC.